The next 17 T cell receptor beta chains were all read from a single sample in a study of CD8 T cells in Susac syndrome. The RNA, roughly 0.45 to 1 ug, was put through reverse transcription using random hexamers. TCRdb re-derived calls from the immunoSEQ multiplex PCR reads in MiXCR, one entry per CDR3 protein. Among some 50,000 distinct CDR3 sequences listed, around 95% were seen once. Sequences were obtained from CD8+ T cells from PBMCs. The receptors were gathered from a human donor with Susac syndrome.

The V call is TRBV27, the J call TRBJ2-7; 7 bases match TRBD1. The CDR3 contains 16 residues. Germline CDR1 reads MNHEY; CDR2 reads SMNVEV (reference sequence). The V and J ends lost 6 bases and 2 bases, in that order; junction bases with no gene match: 13. The DNA of the CDR3 is TGTGCCAGCAGCCGAGACGGGACAGTGGACCCCTACGAGCAGTACTTC. This translates into CASSRDGTVDPYEQYF.

This sequence joins TRBV2 and TRBJ2-5; weak D call: TRBD1 (5 bases). This CDR3 is built from 15 residues. V was trimmed by 7 bases and J by 1 base, leaving 16 bases between them. Germline CDR1 SNHLY, CDR2 FYNNEI. The CDR3 DNA is TGTGCCAGCAAGACCCCGGCGGACACCCAAGAGACCCAGTACTTC. This codes for CASKTPADTQETQYF.

This chain joins TRBV12-3 or TRBV12-4 and TRBJ1-1; TRBD1 might be the D (6 bases). Trimming removed 5 bases from V and 1 base from J, with 14 bases in between. The CDR3 has 15 amino acids. The CDR3 coding sequence is TGTGCCAGCAGTATAACCGGACAGTCGAACACTGAAGCTTTCTTT. Its translation is CASSITGQSNTEAFF.

The V call is TRBV20-1, the J call TRBJ2-5; unclear D gene. The germline V gene has CDR1 DFQATT and CDR2 SNEGSKA (reference sequence). The CDR3 loop spans 12 amino acids. Deletions cut 1 base from V and 4 bases from J, with 7 bases between. CDR3 loop: CSARGLTETQYF. CDR3 DNA: TGCAGTGCTAGAGGGCTCACAGAGACCCAGTACTTC.

This chain links TRBV13 with TRBJ2-7; the D gene is possibly TRBD2 (5 bases). With 4 bases removed from V and 6 bases from J, the gap between germline ends came to 16 bases. From germline, CDR1 is PRHDT and CDR2 FYEKMQ (reference sequence). The CDR3 totals 14 residues. The CDR3 loop reads CASSSGLKRGEQYF. CDR3 coding DNA: TGTGCCAGCAGCTCGGGGTTAAAGCGAGGCGAGCAGTACTTC.

The CDR3 DNA sequence: TGCGCCAGCACAGAGCAAGGGGAGCTGTTTTTT. Its protein product is CASTEQGELFF. The chain employs TRBV23-1 and TRBJ2-2; no firm D call. TRBV23-1 is assigned to the ORF class and has an uncertain function. V lost 7 bases and J lost 8, with 8 bases in between. This CDR3 spans 11 amino acids.

Here the CDR3 DNA reads TGTGCCACCGCCACAGGGTTTGACTATGGCTACACCTTC. Translation: CATATGFDYGYTF. The chain couples TRBV10-3 to TRBJ1-2; D is perhaps TRBD1 (6 bases). This CDR3 is 13 amino acids long. V was cut by 10 bases and J by 3 bases, with 15 bases left in between. Per germline, CDR1 ENHRY and CDR2 SYGVKD.

This clonotype is a singleton in its sample. The chain's CDR3 is CASSYPTSGGNNEQFF. The DNA for the CDR3 is TGTGCCAGCAGTTACCCGACTAGCGGGGGAAACAATGAGCAGTTCTTC. The rearrangement links TRBV6-6 to TRBJ2-1, with 12 nucleotides matching TRBD2. This CDR3 contains 16 residues. Germline-derived CDR1 and CDR2 are MNHNY and SVGAGI (reference sequence). V was clipped by 2 bases and J by 5 bases; unmatched bases: 4.

J is TRBJ1-2 and V is TRBV14; D unresolved. V was clipped by 0 bases and J by 8 bases, with 13 bases between them. Germline lookup yields CDR1 SGHDN and CDR2 FVKESK. CDR3 size: 14 residues. The CDR3: CASSQEWTIEGYTF. For the CDR3, the DNA is TGTGCCAGCAGCCAAGAATGGACCATTGAGGGCTACACCTTC. The variable domain in full, completed from reference TRBV14 and TRBJ1-2, reads EAGVTQFPSHSVIEKGQTVTLRCDPISGHDNLYWYRRVMGKEIKFLLHFVKESKQDESGMPNNRFLAERTGGTYSTLKVQPAELEDSGVYFCASSQEWTIEGYTFGSGTRLTVV.

V and J are TRBV20-1 and TRBJ1-1; D is unclear. The CDR3 covers 15 residues. Germline V gene data show CDR1 as DFQATT and CDR2 as SNEGSKA (reference sequence). Trimming stripped 0 bases from V and 2 bases from J, with 13 bases between. This CDR3 reads CSARDRRILNTEAFF. CDR3 bases: TGCAGTGCTAGAGACAGGAGGATTCTTAACACTGAAGCTTTCTTT.

The chain joins TRBV30 to TRBJ2-2, with 9 positions matching TRBD2. The V gene's germline CDR1 is GTSNPN and CDR2 SVGIG (reference sequence). There are 14 residues in the CDR3. Trimming at V came to 4 bases and at J to 6 bases, leaving 6 bases not matched to a gene. The CDR3 protein is CAWKASGDAGELFF. The DNA of the CDR3 is TGTGCCTGGAAAGCTAGCGGGGATGCCGGGGAGCTGTTTTTT. The variable domain in full, with the rest retrieved from reference TRBV30 and TRBJ2-2, is SQTIHQWPATLVQPVGSPLSLECTVEGTSNPNLYWYRQAAGRGLQLLFYSVGIGQISSEVPQNLSASRPQDRQFILSSKKLLLSDSGFYLCAWKASGDAGELFFGEGSRLTVL.

The chain is built from TRBV3-1 and TRBJ2-5; D might be TRBD1 or TRBD2, each matching 5 bases. The CDR3 spans 15 residues. CDR1 and CDR2 from the germline V gene are LGHDT and YNNKEL (reference sequence). Trimming removed 3 bases at V and 4 bases at J, with 15 bases between. The CDR3 DNA reads TGTGCCAGCAGCCAGGACGAGGGGTGGTCAGAGACCCAGTACTTC. As protein: CASSQDEGWSETQYF.

The gene calls are TRBV11-3 and TRBJ2-7; no reliable D call. Trimming left V 1 base short and J 3 bases short, with 7 bases between. Germline V gene lookup returns CDR1 SGHNT and CDR2 YENEEA. This CDR3 has 13 residues. For the CDR3, the DNA is TGTGCCAGCAGCTTAGGGCCGGACTACGAGCAGTACTTC. It specifies CASSLGPDYEQYF.

V and J are TRBV15 and TRBJ1-2, with TRBD1 matching over 7 bases. Germline CDR1 is LNHNV and CDR2 is YYDKDF (reference sequence). V shed 5 bases, J shed 3 bases, and the junction held 9 bases outside the gene matches. The CDR3 covers 15 residues. DNA of the CDR3: TGTGCCACCAGCGCCGACAGGGAAGTCCACTATGGCTACACCTTC. Translation gives CATSADREVHYGYTF.

The chain joins TRBV20-1 to TRBJ2-1; 7 bases match TRBD1. The J segment lost 3 bases and the V segment lost 3 bases, leaving 5 bases of the junction unmatched. CDR1 and CDR2 from the germline V gene are DFQATT and SNEGSKA (reference sequence). The CDR3 loop spans 14 amino acids. DNA of the CDR3: TGCAGTGCTAGTAGACAGGGTATCTACAATGAGCAGTTCTTC. Amino acid sequence: CSASRQGIYNEQFF.

This rearrangement joins TRBV4-1 to TRBJ1-6, with D unresolved. There are 13 residues in the CDR3. V lost 0 bases and J 8 bases, leaving 5 bases between the germline ends. Germline CDR1 and CDR2: MGHRA and YSYEKL. This CDR3 reads CASSQDPDSPLHF. The CDR3 DNA is TGCGCCAGCAGCCAAGATCCGGATTCACCCCTCCACTTT.

The CDR3 reads CASSHVTAQHF. In DNA form, the CDR3 reads TGTGCCAGCAGCCACGTAACAGCCCAGCATTTT. This rearrangement joins TRBV14 to TRBJ1-5; D uncertain. The germline V and J ends were trimmed by 3 bases and 11 bases, with 8 bases remaining between them. This CDR3 comprises 11 residues. Germline values: CDR1 SGHDN, CDR2 FVKESK. Based on the CDR3 plus reference TRBV14 and TRBJ1-5, the full variable domain is EAGVTQFPSHSVIEKGQTVTLRCDPISGHDNLYWYRRVMGKEIKFLLHFVKESKQDESGMPNNRFLAERTGGTYSTLKVQPAELEDSGVYFCASSHVTAQHFGDGTRLSIL.